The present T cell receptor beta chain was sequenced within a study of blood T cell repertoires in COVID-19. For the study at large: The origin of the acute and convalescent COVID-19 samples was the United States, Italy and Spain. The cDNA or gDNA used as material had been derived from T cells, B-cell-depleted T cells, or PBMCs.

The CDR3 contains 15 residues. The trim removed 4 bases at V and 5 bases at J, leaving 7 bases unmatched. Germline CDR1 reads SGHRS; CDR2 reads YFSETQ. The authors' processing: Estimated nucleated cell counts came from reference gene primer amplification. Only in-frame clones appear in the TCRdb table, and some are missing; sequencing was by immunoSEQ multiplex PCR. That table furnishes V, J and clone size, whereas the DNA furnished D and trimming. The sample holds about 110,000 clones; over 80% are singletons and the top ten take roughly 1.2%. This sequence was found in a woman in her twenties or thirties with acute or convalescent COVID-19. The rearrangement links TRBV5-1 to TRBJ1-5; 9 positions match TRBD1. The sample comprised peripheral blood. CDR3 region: CASSPGQGAYQPQHF. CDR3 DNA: TGCGCCAGCAGCCCGGGACAGGGAGCCTATCAGCCCCAGCATTTT.